This T cell receptor beta chain was sequenced in a study of OX40 agonist ivuxolimab in advanced cancers. Study-level findings and limits: At 0.1 to 3.0 mg/kg, clonal expansion of CD4+ and CD8+ blood T cells had occurred by week 6. Partial responders receiving 0.1-3.0 mg/kg showed among the lowest clonal expansion.

The CDR3 runs to 13 residues. The V gene's germline CDR1 is SGHRS and CDR2 YFSETQ. Between the trimmed V and J ends, which lost 7 bases and 0 bases, there was a span of 9 bases. This clone was detected only once. As yet, its antigen is unknown. TCRdb's copy holds only in-frame clones and misses some; the assay was immunoSEQ multiplex PCR. Here the sample spans tens of thousands of clones, less than 90% being singletons. This material consisted of CD4+ or CD8+ T cells sorted from blood, taken in a trial of the OX40 agonist ivuxolimab. This clonotype was obtained from an adult with an advanced solid tumor such as melanoma, head and neck, liver or kidney cancer. The genes are TRBV5-1 and TRBJ2-3; no definite D call. The DNA for the CDR3 is TGCGCCAGCTCTACGACTAGCACAGATACGCAGTATTTT. Encoded protein: CASSTTSTDTQYF.